Following are 28 T cell receptor beta chains from one sample sequenced in a study of shared clonotypes between healthy human individuals. Data came from immunoSEQ multiplex PCR; TCRdb stores just in-frame clones and leaves some out. This table has about 1.5 million clones, 98% appearing once. Material for sequencing was naive CD4+ T cells sorted from blood. Described subset: CD45RA+ positively selected. These receptors were taken from a man in his thirties or forties in good health.

The V call is TRBV7-9, the J call TRBJ2-1; TRBD2 agrees at 7 bases. After removal of 4 bases from V and 4 bases from J, the junction contained 7 bases not matched to a gene. The CDR3 sequence is 15 residues long. CDR1 and CDR2 from the germline V gene are SEHNR and FQNEAQ (reference sequence). The CDR3 sequence: CASSSGLESYNEQFF. The DNA for the CDR3 is TGTGCCAGCAGCTCCGGACTAGAATCGTACAATGAGCAGTTCTTC.

This clone was observed a single time. The chain couples TRBV6-5 to TRBJ1-1; no clear D gene. The CDR3 sequence is 13 residues long. Trimming cost V 9 bases and J 1 base, with 12 bases left between them. Germline V gene lookup returns CDR1 MNHEY and CDR2 SVGAGI. As DNA, the CDR3 is TGTGCCAGTTGCCGGGTCGAGAACACTGAAGCTTTCTTT. Protein sequence: CASCRVENTEAFF.

The chain employs TRBV5-6 and TRBJ1-1; D unclear. Germline-derived CDR1 and CDR2 are SGHDT and YYEEEE. The V end lost 0 bases, the J end lost 1 base, and 4 bases lay between the germline ends. The CDR3 spans 13 residues. CDR3 DNA: TGTGCCAGCAGCTTGGCCCAGAACACTGAAGCTTTCTTT. Protein sequence: CASSLAQNTEAFF.

The chain joins TRBV19 to TRBJ1-2; 7 bases align to TRBD1. The V and J ends lost 5 bases and 5 bases, in that order; junction bases with no gene match: 14. The CDR3 sequence is 16 residues long. Germline V gives CDR1 LNHDA, CDR2 SQIVND (reference sequence). CDR3 nucleotides: TGTGCCAGTAGTTCCCTGGGGGGCAGGGGACAGTATGGCTACACCTTC. Translation gives CASSSLGGRGQYGYTF.

This sequence joins TRBV19 and TRBJ2-5; D is undetermined. Trimming took off 3 bases at V and 2 bases at J, with 10 bases between the two ends. CDR1 and CDR2 from the germline V gene are LNHDA and SQIVND (reference sequence). There are 14 residues in the CDR3. CDR3 nucleotide sequence: TGTGCCAGTAGTATTTCAGTTAAACAAGAGACCCAGTACTTC. This codes for CASSISVKQETQYF.

The chain combines TRBV28 with TRBJ2-7; possibly TRBD1 or TRBD2 for D (5 bases each). CDR1 and CDR2 from the germline V gene are MDHEN and SYDVKM. This CDR3 is built from 14 residues. Trimming left V 9 bases short and J 2 bases short, with 17 bases between. The DNA for the CDR3 is TGTGCCAGTTATTCAGGGACCCAAACCTACGAGCAGTACTTC. This sequence encodes CASYSGTQTYEQYF.

The CDR3 region is CASSESQLAKNIQYF. CDR3 nucleotide sequence: TGTGCCAGCAGTGAATCCCAGCTAGCCAAAAACATTCAGTACTTC. The J gene is TRBJ2-4, the V gene TRBV2, with D unresolved. Per the germline V gene, CDR1 is SNHLY and CDR2 is FYNNEI. With 2 bases removed from V and 0 bases from J, the gap between germline ends came to 8 bases. CDR3 size: 15 residues.

V gene TRBV15 combines with J gene TRBJ2-3; D might be TRBD1 (6 bases). Germline V gives CDR1 LNHNV, CDR2 YYDKDF (reference sequence). The CDR3 has 13 amino acids. The V end was cut by 3 bases, the J end by 4 bases, with 8 bases between. The CDR3 nucleotides are TGTGCCACCAGCAGCCCAGGGGCAGATACGCAGTATTTT. Protein sequence: CATSSPGADTQYF.

V is TRBV5-1 and J is TRBJ2-3; perhaps TRBD2 as D (6 bases). This CDR3 has 14 residues. The V gene lost 2 bases and the J gene lost 2 bases, with 9 bases spanning the gap. Per germline, CDR1 SGHRS and CDR2 YFSETQ. Here the CDR3 reads CASSFGRLTDTQYF. For the CDR3, the DNA is TGCGCCAGCAGCTTTGGGAGGCTCACAGATACGCAGTATTTT.

This clone was counted a single time. The chain couples TRBV9 to TRBJ1-2; the match to TRBD1 covers 10 bases. The CDR3 runs to 15 residues. Germline CDR1 is SGDLS and CDR2 is YYNGEE. Trimming cost V 1 base and J 7 bases; bases outside gene matches: 7. CDR3 nucleotide sequence: TGTGCCAGCAGCGTACGGGACAGGGGATCGAGTGGCTACACCTTC. It encodes CASSVRDRGSSGYTF. Full variable domain (missing parts from reference TRBV9 and TRBJ1-2): DSGVTQTPKHLITATGQRVTLRCSPRSGDLSVYWYQQSLDQGLQFLIQYYNGEERAKGNILERFSAQQFPDLHSELNLSSLELGDSALYFCASSVRDRGSSGYTFGSGTRLTVV.

This chain uses TRBV5-6 with TRBJ2-3; unclear D gene. This CDR3 contains 15 residues. Trimming removed 4 bases at V and 0 bases at J, with 12 bases between. Germline CDR1 SGHDT, CDR2 YYEEEE. CDR3 protein: CASSLTKSSTDTQYF. CDR3 sequence (DNA): TGTGCCAGCAGCCTGACAAAGTCGAGCACAGATACGCAGTATTTT.

The chain combines TRBV10-3 with TRBJ1-2; D unclear. The CDR3 length is 13 residues. Trimming pared 3 bases from V and 4 bases from J, leaving 9 bases between. Germline-derived CDR1 and CDR2 are ENHRY and SYGVKD. The chain's CDR3 is CAISELPSYGYTF. The CDR3 region has the DNA TGTGCCATCAGTGAATTGCCCAGCTATGGCTACACCTTC.

The chain employs TRBV29-1 and TRBJ2-7; a possible D gene is TRBD1 (6 bases). Trimming took 0 bases from V and 4 from J, leaving 10 bases between them. The V gene's germline CDR1 is SQVTM and CDR2 ANQGSEA. This CDR3 has 13 residues. DNA of the CDR3: TGCAGCGTTGAAGACAGGGGCCTTTACGAGCAGTACTTC. Amino acid sequence: CSVEDRGLYEQYF.

The chain employs TRBV5-4 and TRBJ2-6, with 8 positions matching TRBD2. CDR3 length: 15 residues. Losses at the gene ends were 6 bases for V and 2 bases for J; bases not matched to a gene: 4. Germline V gives CDR1 SGHNT, CDR2 YYREEE (reference sequence). The CDR3 loop reads CASIGREAGANVLTF. Here the CDR3 DNA reads TGTGCCAGCATTGGGCGGGAGGCTGGGGCCAACGTCCTGACTTTC.

The J gene is TRBJ1-1, the V gene TRBV2, with D unclear. The CDR3 is made up of 11 amino acids. Trimming left V 7 bases short and J 0 bases short, with 3 bases between. Germline loops: CDR1 SNHLY, CDR2 FYNNEI. CDR3 sequence (DNA): TGTGCCAGCATGGTGAACACTGAAGCTTTCTTT. Translating it yields CASMVNTEAFF.

The chain couples TRBV7-6 to TRBJ2-1, with D possibly called TRBD1 or TRBD2 (5 bases each). The CDR3 covers 13 residues. Germline lookup yields CDR1 SGHVS and CDR2 FNYEAQ. V dropped 4 bases and J dropped 9 bases, with 13 bases sitting between them. The CDR3 DNA reads as TGTGCCAGCAGCTCTTCCATTGGGGGTGAGCAGTTCTTC. Translated: CASSSSIGGEQFF. Supplemented by reference TRBV7-6 and TRBJ2-1, the full variable domain reads GAGVSQSPRYKVTKRGQDVALRCDPISGHVSLYWYRQALGQGPEFLTYFNYEAQQDKSGLPNDRFSAERPEGSISTLTIQRTEQRDSAMYRCASSSSIGGEQFFGPGTRLTVL.

A remark on this clone: Sequence at one end of the junction differs from germline and may be a read error. The rearrangement links TRBV7-7 to TRBJ2-5; D possibly corresponds to TRBD1 (5 bases). CDR3 length: 13 amino acids. In germline, CDR1 is SSHAT, CDR2 FNYEAQ (reference sequence). The CDR3 region has the DNA TGTGCTAGCAGCTTATCAGGGCCGGAGACCCAGTACTTC. The encoded protein is CASSLSGPETQYF.

The rearrangement links TRBV18 to TRBJ2-1; 7 bases fit TRBD1. Germline assignment: CDR1 KGHSH and CDR2 LQKENI. The CDR3 extends over 18 amino acids. Losses at the gene ends were 0 bases for V and 3 bases for J; bases not matched to a gene: 11. This CDR3 is CASSPPGPQGPSYNEQFF. In DNA, the CDR3 is TGTGCCAGCTCACCACCCGGACCACAGGGGCCTAGCTACAATGAGCAGTTCTTC.

The genes are TRBV20-1 and TRBJ2-1; weak D call: TRBD2 (5 bases). This CDR3 is 11 amino acids long. Germline CDR1 DFQATT, CDR2 SNEGSKA (reference sequence). Trimming pared 6 bases from V and 2 bases from J, leaving 5 bases between. CDR3 loop: CSAGAYNEQFF. The DNA of the CDR3 is TGCAGTGCCGGGGCCTACAATGAGCAGTTCTTC.

The V and J genes are TRBV9 and TRBJ1-1, with D unclear. This CDR3 comprises 16 residues. Germline lookup yields CDR1 SGDLS and CDR2 YYNGEE. Between the trimmed V and J ends, which lost 4 bases and 1 base, there was a span of 17 bases. The CDR3 sequence: CASSSGEGRTNTEAFF. For the CDR3, the DNA is TGTGCCAGCAGCAGCGGGGAGGGCAGGACGAACACTGAAGCTTTCTTT.

The chain recombines TRBV6-5 with TRBJ1-2; TRBD1 matches at 9 bases. CDR1 and CDR2 (germline): MNHEY, SVGAGI. V shed 2 bases and J 8 bases; nucleotides not matched to a gene: 6. The CDR3 length is 14 residues. The CDR3 sequence is CASSYHRGRVGYTF. CDR3 in DNA: TGTGCCAGCAGTTACCACAGGGGGCGCGTGGGCTACACCTTC.

V usage is TRBV29-1 and J usage is TRBJ1-1; D is undetermined. The CDR3 runs to 13 residues. CDR1 SQVTM and CDR2 ANQGSEA come from the germline V gene. Trimming removed 5 bases at V and 5 bases at J, with 15 bases between. DNA of the CDR3: TGCAGCGTTTGTAGAGACCGATATACTGAAGCTTTCTTT. Translating gives CSVCRDRYTEAFF.

This clone has just one count. The rearrangement joins TRBV5-1 to TRBJ2-3, with a tentative D call TRBD1 (5 bases). Germline V gene data show CDR1 as SGHRS and CDR2 as YFSETQ. The germline V and J ends were trimmed by 0 bases and 4 bases, with 15 bases remaining between them. The CDR3 runs to 16 residues. The DNA for the CDR3 is TGCGCCAGCAGCTTGGAAGGGGTCGTCGGTGCAGATACGCAGTATTTT. It is translated as CASSLEGVVGADTQYF.

The chain links TRBV9 to TRBJ2-1; TRBD2 agrees at 13 bases. The CDR3 is 15 amino acids. V lost 3 bases and J lost 12; bases outside the gene matches: 9. CDR1 is SGDLS and CDR2 is YYNGEE in the germline V gene. The CDR3 region has the DNA TGTGCCAGCAGCGATAGGACTAGCGGGAGAGAGAGGCAGTTCTTC. Protein product: CASSDRTSGRERQFF.

As concerns this clone: Other DNA sequences in this sample translate to the same CDR3. This chain joins TRBV28 and TRBJ2-7, with a possible D match to TRBD1 (5 bases). The germline V gene encodes CDR1 MDHEN and CDR2 SYDVKM. This CDR3 region has 11 residues. With 4 bases removed from V and 6 bases from J, the gap between germline ends came to 7 bases. The CDR3 here is CASSSGFEQYF. CDR3 bases: TGTGCCAGCAGTTCAGGGTTCGAGCAGTACTTC.

The rearrangement links TRBV7-3 to TRBJ2-3; TRBD1 is a possible D gene (5 bases). Trimming took 5 bases from V and 2 from J, leaving 14 bases between them. Per the germline V gene, CDR1 is SGHTA and CDR2 is FQGTGA. This CDR3 is built from 15 residues. The CDR3 nucleotides are TGTGCCAGCAGCCCGGACATCCAAACCACAGATACGCAGTATTTT. Translating gives CASSPDIQTTDTQYF.

The chain has TRBV28 and TRBJ2-1; 7 positions agree with TRBD1. The ends lost 1 base at V and 9 bases at J; junction bases unmatched: 9. This CDR3 is built from 15 residues. Germline CDR1 reads MDHEN; CDR2 reads SYDVKM. The CDR3 loop reads CASSLFRDRGSEQFF. The CDR3 DNA follows: TGTGCCAGCAGTTTATTCCGGGACAGAGGTAGTGAGCAGTTCTTC.

The CDR3 here is CASSLSLAGATYEQYF. CDR3 nucleotides: TGTGCCAGCAGCTTATCGCTAGCGGGAGCGACCTACGAGCAGTACTTC. The chain combines TRBV11-3 with TRBJ2-7; the match to TRBD2 covers 10 bases. V dropped 2 bases and J dropped 2; count of bases not matched to a gene: 6. The CDR3 runs to 16 residues. Per germline, CDR1 SGHNT and CDR2 YENEEA.